Below, 7 T cell receptor beta chains from the same sample are listed, as sequenced in a study of PD-1 blockade in mismatch repair-deficient tumors. Libraries were prepared by immunoSEQ multiplex PCR; TCRdb keeps only in-frame clonotypes and omits some of them. Of around 14,000 clones in the sample, under 90% were seen once. Antigen specificity for these receptors is unknown. Time point reported: roughly 10-day in vitro stimulation with candidate neoantigen peptide 5. The starting material was cells cultured in vitro, obtained from a patient treated with pembrolizumab. Receptor source: an adult with mismatch repair-deficient cancer.

The chain joins TRBV6-5 to TRBJ2-7, with TRBD2 as a possible D gene (7 bases). The germline V and J ends were trimmed by 0 bases and 9 bases, with 9 bases remaining between them. The CDR3 has 12 residues. The germline gives CDR1 MNHEY, CDR2 SVGAGI. In DNA form, the CDR3 reads TGTGCCAGCAGTTACTCGGGGGGGCGGCAGTACTTC. It specifies CASSYSGGRQYF.

The rearrangement joins TRBV28 to TRBJ2-3; possibly TRBD2 for D (6 bases). Germline V lookup: CDR1 MDHEN, CDR2 SYDVKM. With 5 bases removed from V and 8 bases from J, the gap between germline ends came to 14 bases. The CDR3 spans 13 residues. The CDR3 nucleotides read TGTGCCAGCAGTCGACACGGAGGGTCTACGCAGTATTTT. It specifies CASSRHGGSTQYF.

This clone was recorded a few times. The V gene is TRBV11-1, the J gene TRBJ1-2; weak D call: TRBD1 (5 bases). CDR1 SGHAT and CDR2 FQDESV come from the germline V gene (reference sequence). V was clipped by 4 bases and J by 4 bases, with 16 bases between them. The CDR3 length is 15 residues. CDR3 sequence reads: CASSSPEAGTYGYTF. DNA of the CDR3: TGTGCCAGCAGCTCCCCGGAGGCAGGGACCTATGGCTACACCTTC.

The chain links TRBV7-8 to TRBJ2-2; TRBD2 aligns across 9 bases. V dropped 1 base and J dropped 5; count of bases not matched to a gene: 8. Germline CDR1 is SGHVS and CDR2 is FQNEAQ. CDR3 length: 17 residues. The CDR3 loop is CASSLGWLAGRTGELFF. CDR3 nucleotide sequence: TGTGCCAGCAGCTTAGGTTGGCTAGCGGGACGAACCGGGGAGCTGTTTTTT.

V is TRBV18 and J is TRBJ2-2; D is unresolved. Germline CDR1 reads KGHSH; CDR2 reads LQKENI. V was shortened by 6 bases and J by 0 bases, with 14 bases between the two germline ends. The CDR3 spans 16 residues. The CDR3 nucleotides are TGTGCCAGCTCTAGACGGACCGCCGCGAACACCGGGGAGCTGTTTTTT. Translated: CASSRRTAANTGELFF.

This chain uses TRBV28 with TRBJ2-6; no firm D call. Germline CDR1 and CDR2: MDHEN and SYDVKM. Trimming cost V 3 bases and J 3 bases, with 6 bases left between them. The CDR3 has 14 residues. CDR3 sequence reads: CASSFSDGANVLTF. CDR3 sequence (DNA): TGTGCCAGCAGTTTCAGTGATGGGGCCAACGTCCTGACTTTC.

The chain combines TRBV7-3 with TRBJ2-1; D is tentatively TRBD1 or TRBD2 (5 bases each). Trimming cost V 5 bases and J 7 bases, with 15 bases left between them. CDR1 and CDR2 from the germline V gene are SGHTA and FQGTGA. The CDR3 totals 14 residues. The CDR3 sequence: CASSESLGANEQFF. CDR3 bases: TGTGCCAGCAGCGAATCACTAGGGGCAAATGAGCAGTTCTTC.